This entry lists 29 T cell receptor beta chains sequenced from one sample in a study of T-cell memory formation after mild COVID-19 listed by TCRdb under 2021. Library generation was performed with 5' RACE. The sequencer was an Illumina NovaSeq 6000. TCRdb took the public reads, trimmed them with fastp at Q25, ran MiXCR for clone calling and kept in-frame beta chains. A single entry per CDR3 protein holds the most common genes and DNA from its merged rows. The sample table lists 450,000 to 650,000 distinct CDR3 sequences, roughly 22% of them with a count of one. Of the sample, under 15% is held by the ten largest clones. Sequenced: PBMCs or a T cell subset sorted from them (not recorded which). These TCRs come from an adult woman who had mild COVID-19 (a few samples of this study predate the infection). The sample titles of this study are shuffled in the database, so cell type and time point are left out; the donor was told from shared clones.

The chain is built from TRBV6-5 and TRBJ2-7; no clear D gene. The CDR3 is 15 residues long. V was clipped by 2 bases and J by 6 bases, with 17 bases between them. Germline lookup yields CDR1 MNHEY and CDR2 SVGAGI. This chain's CDR3 is CASSYAVLPLPEQYF. The CDR3 DNA sequence: TGTGCCAGCAGTTACGCGGTCCTTCCTCTCCCCGAGCAGTACTTC.

In this sample, this clonotype turned up a few times. The chain joins TRBV12-3 or TRBV12-4 to TRBJ1-1; D is undetermined. V dropped 3 bases and J dropped 0 bases, with 11 bases sitting between them. This CDR3 is built from 15 residues. This chain's CDR3 is CASSFGWAVNTEAFF. Written as DNA, the CDR3 is TGTGCCAGCAGTTTTGGTTGGGCAGTGAACACTGAAGCTTTCTTT.

This clonotype appeared a few times. This rearrangement joins TRBV20-1 to TRBJ2-5; TRBD2 aligns across 10 bases. V lost 5 bases and J lost 2; bases outside the gene matches: 8. Germline CDR1 reads DFQATT; CDR2 reads SNEGSKA (reference sequence). The CDR3 has 15 amino acids. In DNA, the CDR3 is TGCAGTGCTCAGGGGGCTAGCGGGGGACAAGAGACCCAGTACTTC. This sequence encodes CSAQGASGGQETQYF.

The rearrangement links TRBV10-3 to TRBJ1-3, with D unresolved. Trimming removed 0 bases at V and 7 bases at J, with 10 bases between. Germline CDR1 ENHRY, CDR2 SYGVKD. The CDR3 has 14 amino acids. In DNA form, the CDR3 reads TGTGCCATCAGTGAGTCCTGGTCCGGGAACACCATATATTTT. It translates to CAISESWSGNTIYF.

This chain links TRBV12-3 or TRBV12-4 with TRBJ1-3, with 8 nucleotides matching TRBD1. With 6 bases clipped from V and 0 bases from J, the junction kept 4 bases outside the gene matches. CDR3 size: 15 residues. The CDR3 loop is CASRRTGHSGNTIYF. As DNA, the CDR3 is TGTGCCAGCAGGAGGACAGGGCACTCTGGAAACACCATATATTTT.

This clonotype came up once. Here the CDR3 DNA reads TGCGCCAGCAGCTTTGACGGGTCCCCCTACAATGAGCAGTTCTTC. Translated, it gives CASSFDGSPYNEQFF. J is TRBJ2-1 and V is TRBV5-1, with D unresolved. This CDR3 spans 15 amino acids. V gave up 2 bases and J gave up 2 bases, with 11 bases separating them. CDR1 and CDR2 (germline): SGHRS, YFSETQ.

The rearrangement uses TRBV7-3 and TRBJ2-1, with 7 bases lining up with TRBD2. CDR3 length: 18 residues. Germline CDR1 reads SGHTA; CDR2 reads FQGTGA. V lost 4 bases, J lost 0 bases, and 12 bases stayed unmatched. This CDR3 reads CASSSSFTSASSYNEQFF. The CDR3 bases are TGTGCCAGCAGCTCAAGTTTCACTAGCGCCAGCTCCTACAATGAGCAGTTCTTC.

This clonotype was counted a few times. The chain is built from TRBV3-1 and TRBJ2-2; D gene ambiguous. Per the germline V gene, CDR1 is LGHDT and CDR2 is YNNKEL (reference sequence). This CDR3 is 14 amino acids long. V lost 1 base, J lost 1 base, and 4 bases lay in between. This CDR3 is CASSQGWNTGELFF. The CDR3 region has the DNA TGTGCCAGCAGCCAAGGCTGGAACACCGGGGAGCTGTTTTTT.

The chain employs TRBV7-2 and TRBJ1-1; D unresolved. The CDR3 extends over 13 amino acids. The V end lost 1 base, the J end lost 8 bases, and 11 bases lay between the germline ends. Germline values: CDR1 SGHTA, CDR2 FQGNSA. CDR3 residues: CASSLVSAGEAFF. DNA for the CDR3: TGTGCCAGCAGCTTAGTGTCGGCCGGGGAAGCTTTCTTT. The whole variable domain, remainder taken from reference TRBV7-2 and TRBJ1-1, is GAGVSQSPSNKVTEKGKDVELRCDPISGHTALYWYRQSLGQGLEFLIYFQGNSAPDKSGLPSDRFSAERTGGSVSTLTIQRTQQEDSAVYLCASSLVSAGEAFFGQGTRLTVV.

The chain has TRBV30 and TRBJ2-3; the match to TRBD2 covers 7 bases. The V gene's germline CDR1 is GTSNPN and CDR2 SVGIG (reference sequence). The CDR3 covers 15 residues. V trimming: 1 base; J trimming: 5 bases; junction bases outside the gene matches: 9. CDR3 region: CAWSAGEGRRDTQYF. The CDR3 DNA follows: TGTGCCTGGAGTGCGGGGGAGGGCCGGAGAGATACGCAGTATTTT. Full variable domain (remainder filled in from reference TRBV30 and TRBJ2-3): SQTIHQWPATLVQPVGSPLSLECTVEGTSNPNLYWYRQAAGRGLQLLFYSVGIGQISSEVPQNLSASRPQDRQFILSSKKLLLSDSGFYLCAWSAGEGRRDTQYFGPGTRLTVL.

The chain employs TRBV19 and TRBJ2-5, with TRBD1 matching 9 bases. CDR3 size: 15 residues. Germline CDR1 reads LNHDA; CDR2 reads SQIVND (reference sequence). V gave up 7 bases and J gave up 2 bases; unmatched junction bases: 8. The CDR3 region has the DNA TGTGCCAGTAAACCACAGGGGGCCCTACAAGAGACCCAGTACTTC. Amino acid sequence: CASKPQGALQETQYF.

CDR3 loop: CASSAKGGSYNEQFF. The CDR3 DNA reads as TGTGCCAGCTCCGCTAAGGGGGGGTCCTACAATGAGCAGTTCTTC. The V gene is TRBV12-3 or TRBV12-4, the J gene TRBJ2-1; possible D gene TRBD2, 7 bases. This CDR3 comprises 15 residues. V lost 8 bases, J lost 1 base, and 15 bases lay in between.

This rearrangement joins TRBV7-2 to TRBJ1-6; D possibly corresponds to TRBD1 (6 bases). Trimming took 1 base from V and 1 from J, leaving 11 bases between them. CDR3 size: 17 residues. From germline, CDR1 is SGHTA and CDR2 FQGNSA. Here the CDR3 reads CASSLVSRGSYNSPLHF. CDR3 sequence (DNA): TGTGCCAGCAGCTTAGTTTCCAGGGGTTCCTATAATTCACCCCTCCACTTT.

This clonotype was detected only a few times. The gene calls are TRBV7-6 and TRBJ2-3; 13 bases line up with TRBD2. V lost 5 bases to trimming and J lost 1 base; unmatched junction nucleotides: 3. The germline CDR1 and CDR2 sequences are SGHVS and FNYEAQ. CDR3 size: 16 residues. The CDR3 region is CASSHTSGGGTDTQYF. The CDR3 coding sequence is TGTGCCAGCAGCCATACTAGCGGGGGGGGCACAGATACGCAGTATTTT.

At least ten counts were recorded for this clonotype. The chain combines TRBV10-3 with TRBJ2-5; 7 bases line up with TRBD1. The length of the CDR3 is 12 residues. The ends lost 6 bases at V and 3 bases at J; junction bases unmatched: 1. Germline V lookup: CDR1 ENHRY, CDR2 SYGVKD. CDR3 nucleotide sequence: TGTGCCATCAGGGGGACAGAAGAGACCCAGTACTTC. Amino acids: CAIRGTEETQYF.

The V call is TRBV14, the J call TRBJ1-1, with TRBD1 as a possible D gene (5 bases). Germline V CDR1 and CDR2: SGHDN, FVKESK. Trimming shortened V by 2 bases and J by 3 bases, and 10 bases separated the two germline ends. CDR3 length: 14 residues. The CDR3 protein is CASSQQGPYTEAFF. The CDR3 region has the DNA TGTGCCAGCAGCCAACAGGGTCCATACACTGAAGCTTTCTTT.

This clonotype came up a few times. The CDR3 is CASSLRDPREQYF. CDR3 sequence (DNA): TGCGCCAGCAGCTTGCGGGACCCGCGGGAGCAGTACTTC. The V and J genes are TRBV4-1 and TRBJ2-7, with D perhaps matching TRBD2 (6 bases). The CDR3 has 13 residues. Germline V CDR1 and CDR2: MGHRA, YSYEKL. The ends were cut back, 5 bases at V and 7 bases at J, with 15 bases in the middle.

The chain carries TRBV7-7 and TRBJ1-1, with D possibly TRBD1 on 6 matching bases. CDR3 size: 16 residues. Germline V gives CDR1 SSHAT, CDR2 FNYEAQ (reference sequence). V was cut by 1 base and J by 1 base, with 13 bases left in between. CDR3 amino acids: CASSLDYRVGNTEAFF. DNA for the CDR3: TGTGCCAGCAGCTTAGATTACAGGGTGGGGAACACTGAAGCTTTCTTT. Using reference TRBV7-7 and TRBJ1-1 for the parts outside the CDR3, the full variable domain is GAGVSQSPRYKVTKRGQDVTLRCDPISSHATLYWYQQALGQGPEFLTYFNYEAQPDKSGLPSDRFSAERPEGSISTLTIQRTEQRDSAMYRCASSLDYRVGNTEAFFGQGTRLTVV.

This chain links TRBV19 with TRBJ2-1; the match to TRBD2 covers 15 bases. The CDR3 totals 15 residues. V gave up 8 bases and J gave up 10 bases; unmatched junction bases: 9. CDR1 is LNHDA and CDR2 is SQIVND in the germline V gene (reference sequence). The CDR3 DNA follows: TGTGCCAGTGGGCCCTGGACTAGCGGGAGGGCCGAGCAGTTCTTC. Amino acids: CASGPWTSGRAEQFF.

The chain couples TRBV18 to TRBJ1-4, with a possible D match to TRBD1 (5 bases). Trimming stripped 2 bases from V and 4 bases from J, with 8 bases between. The CDR3 sequence is 14 residues long. Germline V gene sequence: CDR1 KGHSH, CDR2 LQKENI. The CDR3 nucleotides are TGTGCCAGCTCACCAAGCAGGGATAATGAAAAACTGTTTTTT. This gives the protein CASSPSRDNEKLFF.

This clonotype was seen only a few times. The chain employs TRBV6-5 and TRBJ1-2; possible D gene TRBD1, 6 bases. Germline loops: CDR1 MNHEY, CDR2 SVGAGI. The length of the CDR3 is 14 residues. V dropped 10 bases and J dropped 0 bases, with 15 bases sitting between them. In nucleotides, the CDR3 is TGTGCCACGGGGGACACCAGATCTAACTATGGCTACACCTTC. Protein: CATGDTRSNYGYTF.

The chain has TRBV6-5 and TRBJ1-1, with D unresolved. The V gene's germline CDR1 is MNHEY and CDR2 SVGAGI. The CDR3 loop spans 15 amino acids. V lost 4 bases and J 0 bases, leaving 12 bases between the germline ends. This chain's CDR3 is CASSFRPSMNTEAFF. The CDR3 nucleotides read TGTGCCAGCAGTTTCAGACCCTCCATGAACACTGAAGCTTTCTTT.

The chain joins TRBV5-5 to TRBJ1-1; the match to TRBD1 covers 8 bases. The CDR3 is 12 residues long. With V trimmed by 3 bases and J by 8 bases, 3 bases remained unmatched. Germline V lookup: CDR1 SGHKS, CDR2 YYEKEE (reference sequence). The CDR3 DNA sequence: TGTGCCAGCAGCTCGTGGGACAGGGAAGCTTTCTTT. It translates to CASSSWDREAFF. Full variable domain (rest looked up from reference TRBV5-5 and TRBJ1-1): DAGVTQSPTHLIKTRGQQVTLRCSPISGHKSVSWYQQVLGQGPQFIFQYYEKEERGRGNFPDRFSARQFPNYSSELNVNALLLGDSALYLCASSSWDREAFFGQGTRLTVV.

This clonotype was seen at least ten times. The chain carries TRBV10-3 and TRBJ1-1; D gene uncertain. This CDR3 has 12 amino acids. The V gene's germline CDR1 is ENHRY and CDR2 SYGVKD. Deletions cut 3 bases from V and 4 bases from J, with 6 bases between. The CDR3 sequence: CAISEIGTEAFF. The CDR3 DNA reads as TGTGCCATCAGTGAAATCGGCACTGAAGCTTTCTTT.

The rearrangement uses TRBV6-6 and TRBJ2-2; perhaps D is TRBD1 or TRBD2 (7 bases each). This CDR3 has 16 amino acids. The V gene lost 6 bases and the J gene lost 5 bases, with 19 bases spanning the gap. Germline CDR1 reads MNHNY; CDR2 reads SVGAGI (reference sequence). The CDR3 loop is CASSPRGGGVTGELFF. The CDR3 bases are TGTGCCAGCAGCCCCAGGGGGGGAGGGGTGACCGGGGAGCTGTTTTTT.

This clonotype has more than one count but fewer than ten. V usage is TRBV5-4 and J usage is TRBJ1-2, with D tentatively TRBD1 (5 bases). The CDR3 runs 14 residues. Trimming removed 4 bases at V and 1 base at J, with 11 bases between. Germline V gives CDR1 SGHNT, CDR2 YYREEE (reference sequence). CDR3 bases: TGTGCCAGCAGCGGGGCCCTGCTTAACTATGGCTACACCTTC. Protein product: CASSGALLNYGYTF.

J is TRBJ1-2 and V is TRBV4-1, with D perhaps matching TRBD1 (5 bases). Looked up from germline, CDR1 is MGHRA and CDR2 is YSYEKL. There are 13 residues in the CDR3. Trimming stripped 4 bases from V and 13 bases from J, with 19 bases between. The CDR3 region is CASSPLLQGDRTF. CDR3 nucleotides: TGCGCCAGCAGCCCTCTCTTGCAGGGCGATCGCACCTTC.

This clonotype occurred a few times. The chain is built from TRBV19 and TRBJ2-7, with 7 bases lining up with TRBD1. This CDR3 has 13 amino acids. Germline values: CDR1 LNHDA, CDR2 SQIVND (reference sequence). The J segment lost 4 bases and the V segment lost 11 bases, leaving 11 bases of the junction unmatched. As DNA, the CDR3 is TGTGCCGCGGCGGACAGGTTTACTTACGAGCAGTACTTC. The encoded protein is CAAADRFTYEQYF. Full variable domain (outside the CDR3, taken from reference TRBV19 and TRBJ2-7): DGGITQSPKYLFRKEGQNVTLSCEQNLNHDAMYWYRQDPGQGLRLIYYSQIVNDFQKGDIAEGYSVSREKKESFPLTVTSAQKNPTAFYLCAAADRFTYEQYFGPGTRLTVT.

This clonotype was detected ten times or more. The J gene is TRBJ2-2, the V gene TRBV27; D uncertain. Looked up from germline, CDR1 is MNHEY and CDR2 is SMNVEV (reference sequence). The ends were cut back, 1 base at V and 5 bases at J, with 5 bases in the middle. The CDR3 totals 13 residues. The CDR3 DNA reads TGTGCCAGCAGTTTATATGGTACCGGGGAGCTGTTTTTT. The encoded protein is CASSLYGTGELFF.